The present T cell receptor beta chain was sequenced within a study of blood T cell repertoires in COVID-19. Study context: The United States, Italy and Spain were the sources of the acute and convalescent COVID-19 samples. Sample material is recorded as cDNA or gDNA derived from T cells, B-cell-depleted T cells, or PBMCs.

Per the germline V gene, CDR1 is MNHEY and CDR2 is SMNVEV (reference sequence). V trimming: 5 bases; J trimming: 7 bases; junction bases outside the gene matches: 7. The CDR3 sequence is 15 residues long. Authors' analysis steps: Nucleated cell number was recorded as an estimate derived from reference gene primer amplification. Sequencing used immunoSEQ multiplex PCR; TCRdb keeps in-frame clones, though not all of them. V and J calls and clone size follow that table, whereas D and trimming were derived from the DNA. Among 75,000 to 90,000 clones, over 80% were seen once, and the ten largest hold approximately 20%.

The rearrangement joins TRBV27 to TRBJ2-7; TRBD2 matches 14 bases. The sequenced sample was peripheral blood. The sequence came from a man at least 80 years old with active or convalescent COVID-19. The CDR3 DNA is TGTGCCAGCAGTCCGACTAGCGGGAGGGCCAAAGAGCAGTACGTC. Amino acid sequence: CASSPTSGRAKEQYV.